This TCR beta chain was retrieved from a study of tumor-infiltrating lymphocytes in primary liver carcinoma. Study context: Patients' primary liver carcinoma was surgically resected. Whole-study findings and limits: Whereas tumor region pairs overlapped more, tumor-adjacent and tumor-blood pairs overlapped less.

V lost 0 bases to trimming and J lost 2 bases; unmatched junction nucleotides: 6. CDR3 length: 16 amino acids. The V gene's germline CDR1 is MNHEY and CDR2 SVGAGI. The template, about 510 ng total RNA, yielded TCR beta cDNA made with a constant-region primer. Construction of TCR beta libraries relied on three successive nested multiplex PCR rounds employing slightly modified ARM-PCR. Two initial PCR rounds of about 11 cycles each paired TRBV1-TRBV30 forward primers with a C-beta reverse primer. TCRdb recomputed calls from the multiplex PCR reads with MiXCR, one row per CDR3 protein. The data hold 300,000 to 400,000 distinct CDR3 sequences, with 55% to 65% observed a single time. About this clonotype: Its antigen is unknown. This may arise from a read error, as a much more abundant clone is one base away.

Unsorted whole blood served as the source of blood RNA, and germline DNA was extracted as well. Patients in the cohort were treatment-naive and living with chronic HBV infection. Presurgery, around 4 milliliters of peripheral blood were collected. This chain links TRBV6-5 with TRBJ1-1, with 7 nucleotides matching TRBD1. The sequence was collected from a man in his forties with primary liver carcinoma and hepatitis B virus infection. Sequences were obtained from peripheral blood. This CDR3 reads CASSYSTGLINTEAFF. The CDR3 DNA reads as TGTGCCAGCAGTTACTCGACAGGGCTCATTAACACTGAAGCTTTCTTT.